These 3 T cell receptor beta chains originate from one sample sequenced in a study of blood T cells in healthy people across ages. For the second PCR, which ran for 7 to 11 cycles, a sample-barcoded 5' primer and a J-beta primer mix were used. TCRdb analysed the 5' RACE reads with MiXCR anew, one entry per CDR3 protein. The table has about 2 million distinct CDR3 sequences, around 50% seen once. Sequencing used blood. Receptor source: a woman between 40 and 50 years old in good health.

This clonotype appeared a few times. This chain links TRBV7-8 with TRBJ1-2, with D uncertain. V was cut by 1 base and J by 8 bases, with 14 bases left in between. The germline CDR1 and CDR2 sequences are SGHVS and FQNEAQ. The CDR3 has 14 residues. The chain's CDR3 is CASSLGPNQEGYTF. CDR3 nucleotide sequence: TGTGCCAGCAGCTTAGGACCCAATCAAGAGGGCTACACCTTC.

The chain combines TRBV5-1 with TRBJ2-5, with 10 bases lining up with TRBD1. Trimming took 2 bases from V and 13 from J; bases not matched to a gene: 8. The length of the CDR3 is 13 residues. Per germline, CDR1 SGHRS and CDR2 YFSETQ. The CDR3, as DNA: TGCGCCAGCAGCTTAGGGACAGGGGAAGGCCGGTACTTC. This translates into CASSLGTGEGRYF.

A single count supports this clonotype. V gene TRBV20-1 combines with J gene TRBJ2-2; maybe TRBD2 (6 bases). In germline, CDR1 is DFQATT, CDR2 SNEGSKA (reference sequence). The CDR3 is made up of 15 amino acids. V was trimmed by 3 bases and J by 1 base, leaving 12 bases between them. The CDR3 is CSASRSRGNTGELFF. CDR3 DNA: TGCAGTGCTAGCAGGTCGCGGGGGAACACCGGGGAGCTGTTTTTT.